Each of the 19 T cell receptor beta chains below was sequenced from the same sample in a study. Tregs were sorted as CD4+CD25+CD127-/low cells. TCRdb redid the calling of the 5' RACE reads with MiXCR, one entry per CDR3 protein. This sample has over 40,000 distinct CDR3 sequences, with about 20% found just once. Sequencing was performed on Tregs sorted from blood. Receptors originate from a female donor with breast cancer.

The chain has TRBV12-3 or TRBV12-4 and TRBJ1-1; unclear D gene. The ends were cut back, 0 bases at V and 7 bases at J, with 9 bases in the middle. The CDR3 is made up of 13 amino acids. DNA for the CDR3: TGTGCCAGCAGTTTAGCGGGCGGAATTGAAGCTTTCTTT. Amino acid sequence: CASSLAGGIEAFF.

This clonotype was counted a few times. An end of the junction does not agree with germline; a read error may underlie this. The chain joins TRBV4-2 to TRBJ1-1, with a weak D call TRBD1 (5 bases). Per the germline V gene, CDR1 is LGHNA and CDR2 is YNFKEQ. The CDR3 runs to 13 residues. The CDR3 DNA follows: TGTGCCAGTAGCCAAGAAGGGGCGCGGGAAGCTTTCTTT. Translated: CASSQEGAREAFF.

The J gene is TRBJ1-2, the V gene TRBV4-1, with a possible D match to TRBD1 (5 bases). The CDR3 runs to 16 residues. V lost 2 bases and J lost 5, with 18 bases in between. Germline-derived CDR1 and CDR2 are MGHRA and YSYEKL. The CDR3 spells CASSQTTSGAAYGYTF. The CDR3 nucleotides are TGCGCCAGCAGCCAAACCACCTCCGGGGCTGCTTATGGCTACACCTTC.

This sequence joins TRBV10-3 and TRBJ2-2, with 7 bases fitting TRBD2. V shed 7 bases and J 2 bases; nucleotides not matched to a gene: 4. Germline CDR1 is ENHRY and CDR2 is SYGVKD. This CDR3 comprises 14 residues. The CDR3 nucleotides read TGTGCCATCAATAGCGGGCCAAACACCGGGGAGCTGTTTTTT. It encodes CAINSGPNTGELFF.

In regard to this clonotype: No conserved phenylalanine or tryptophan is present at the end of the CDR3, so a read error is the likely explanation. The chain recombines TRBV5-1 with TRBJ1-1; TRBD1 matches 9 bases. V lost 4 bases and J lost 11; bases outside the gene matches: 15. Germline V CDR1 and CDR2: SGHRS, YFSETQ. The CDR3 length is 15 residues. In DNA, the CDR3 is TGCGCCAGCAGCCGAGTCCCGGGACAGGGTGAGTCGGCTTTCTCT. It is translated as CASSRVPGQGESAFS.

The V call is TRBV29-1, the J call TRBJ2-7; possible D gene TRBD1, 6 bases. Looked up from germline, CDR1 is SQVTM and CDR2 is ANQGSEA. V lost 3 bases and J 1 base, leaving 10 bases between the germline ends. The CDR3 extends over 13 amino acids. In nucleotides, the CDR3 is TGCAGCGTTGAGGCGACAGGTTCCTACGAGCAGTACTTC. Its protein is CSVEATGSYEQYF.

In its sample, this clonotype was seen many times. The chain joins TRBV20-1 to TRBJ2-3; tentatively, D is TRBD2 (5 bases). The CDR3 extends over 14 amino acids. The germline V and J ends were trimmed by 1 base and 2 bases, with 10 bases remaining between them. Germline assignment: CDR1 DFQATT and CDR2 SNEGSKA (reference sequence). The CDR3 DNA follows: TGCAGTGCTAGAGGCTCTAGCACCACAGATACGCAGTATTTT. Encoded protein: CSARGSSTTDTQYF.

The chain combines TRBV11-2 with TRBJ2-7, with TRBD2 matching over 10 bases. Germline CDR1 and CDR2: SGHAT and FQNNGV. V was clipped by 3 bases and J by 2 bases; unmatched bases: 22. This CDR3 contains 21 residues. The CDR3 DNA reads TGTGCCAGCAGCTTGGATACCCAAAGGGGATTCACTAGCGGGACTACCTACGAGCAGTACTTC. Amino acids: CASSLDTQRGFTSGTTYEQYF.

This chain connects TRBV2 to TRBJ2-1, with 7 bases fitting TRBD2. CDR1 is SNHLY, CDR2 FYNNEI, per germline. Losses at the gene ends were 3 bases for V and 6 bases for J; bases not matched to a gene: 11. CDR3 length equals 16 residues. The CDR3 protein is CASSDRIRGGSNEQFF. The CDR3 nucleotides are TGTGCCAGCAGTGATCGAATACGCGGGGGTAGCAATGAGCAGTTCTTC.

There are many counts of this clonotype. The CDR3 coding sequence is TGCGCCAGCAGTGTCTTGGCGGGAGGAGCAGAGACCCAGTACTTC. Encoded protein: CASSVLAGGAETQYF. The chain carries TRBV10-2 and TRBJ2-5, with 8 bases identical to TRBD2. V shed 4 bases, J shed 4 bases, and the junction held 8 bases outside the gene matches. The CDR3 is made up of 15 amino acids. CDR1 is WSHSY, CDR2 SAAADI, per germline.

In its sample, this clonotype was seen many times. V and J are TRBV6-1 and TRBJ2-1; 7 bases agree with TRBD1. This CDR3 is 15 amino acids long. V lost 5 bases to trimming and J lost 8 bases; unmatched junction nucleotides: 12. Germline V gene data show CDR1 as MNHNS and CDR2 as SASEGT. CDR3 protein: CASSPRRNRGDEQFF. CDR3 coding DNA: TGTGCCAGCAGTCCGCGCCGAAACAGGGGCGATGAGCAGTTCTTC.

V and J are TRBV28 and TRBJ2-1, with D possibly being TRBD2 (6 bases). Deletions cut 8 bases from V and 14 bases from J, with 22 bases between. CDR3 size: 13 residues. The V gene's germline CDR1 is MDHEN and CDR2 SYDVKM. CDR3 nucleotides: TGTGCCAGCGCCTTACTAGGGGAGGCAGGGAAGTTCTTC. This codes for CASALLGEAGKFF.

This clonotype was recorded a few times. The chain recombines TRBV24-1 with TRBJ1-1; unclear D gene. CDR1 KGHDR and CDR2 SFDVKD come from the germline V gene. Trimming removed 7 bases from V and 0 bases from J, with 8 bases in between. The CDR3 loop spans 13 amino acids. The CDR3 here is CATRGKMNTEAFF. Written as DNA, the CDR3 is TGTGCCACCAGAGGCAAAATGAACACTGAAGCTTTCTTT.

At least ten counts were recorded for this clonotype. The genes are TRBV7-8 and TRBJ2-1; no reliable D call. Germline V lookup: CDR1 SGHVS, CDR2 FQNEAQ. V lost 1 base to trimming and J lost 5 bases, with 3 bases between them. The CDR3 is 12 amino acids. For the CDR3, the DNA is TGTGCCAGCAGCTTAGGGAACAATGAGCAGTTCTTC. Its translation is CASSLGNNEQFF.

This clonotype has more than one count but fewer than ten. The rearrangement joins TRBV27 to TRBJ2-1, with D possibly being TRBD2 (6 bases). The CDR3 is made up of 17 amino acids. Trimming removed 3 bases at V and 4 bases at J, with 19 bases between. Germline V lookup: CDR1 MNHEY, CDR2 SMNVEV (reference sequence). The CDR3, as DNA: TGTGCCAGCAGTTTGATCGGTCGGGGGAGTGCGTACAATGAGCAGTTCTTC. It yields the protein CASSLIGRGSAYNEQFF.

This clonotype was counted ten times or more. This rearrangement joins TRBV29-1 to TRBJ1-4; 7 bases fit TRBD1. V gave up 0 bases and J gave up 7 bases; unmatched junction bases: 5. This CDR3 spans 14 amino acids. The germline CDR1 and CDR2 sequences are SQVTM and ANQGSEA. The CDR3 DNA follows: TGCAGCGTTGAAGATGCAGGGGGAGGTGAAAAACTGTTTTTT. Amino acid sequence: CSVEDAGGGEKLFF.

Many counts were recorded for this clonotype. CDR3 sequence (DNA): TGTGCCAGCAGCCCCCAAGGGCTAGCGGGAGACAATGAGCAGTTCTTC. It yields the protein CASSPQGLAGDNEQFF. The chain uses TRBV2 and TRBJ2-1; 10 bases are shared with TRBD2. The germline CDR1 and CDR2 sequences are SNHLY and FYNNEI. V shed 6 bases, J shed 5 bases, and the junction held 10 bases outside the gene matches. This CDR3 contains 16 residues.

This clonotype has more than one count but fewer than ten. V gene TRBV2 combines with J gene TRBJ1-1, with D tentatively TRBD1 (5 bases). This CDR3 comprises 15 residues. Per the germline V gene, CDR1 is SNHLY and CDR2 is FYNNEI. V was pared by 3 bases and J by 4 bases, with 15 bases between. Here the CDR3 reads CASSDTGGAGTEAFF. In DNA form, the CDR3 reads TGTGCCAGCAGTGACACGGGGGGTGCGGGCACTGAAGCTTTCTTT.

This clonotype has a handful of counts. This chain connects TRBV4-1 to TRBJ2-7; the D is unclear. V shed 1 base and J shed 3 bases, with 19 bases lying between them. The CDR3 has 17 amino acids. Germline assignment: CDR1 MGHRA and CDR2 YSYEKL. As DNA, the CDR3 is TGCGCCAGCAGCCAAGCCGACTCTAAACGGCGAAACTACGAGCAGTACTTC. This gives the protein CASSQADSKRRNYEQYF.